This T cell receptor beta chain is drawn from a study of cytomegalovirus exposure and HLA in healthy donors. Donors in the study were healthy people who gave bone marrow. The primer mix had 60 Vbeta and 13 Jbeta primers. This table comes from immunoSEQ multiplex PCR, and its TCRdb copy is limited to in-frame clones, with some not included. The sample contains fewer than 120,000 clones, over 60% of which appear only once. Study-wide results and caveats: Indistinguishable V segments, including TRBV6-2 and TRBV6-3, were excluded. TCR beta chains numbering more than 150 were designated cytomegalovirus-associated.

A word on this clone: Its antigen remains unidentified.

Germline loops: CDR1 SGHRS, CDR2 YFSETQ. This CDR3 has 20 residues. Trimming removed 1 base from V and 1 base from J, with 26 bases in between. Sample: PBMCs. The origin of this receptor is a woman aged 55 to 70 in good health and CMV-seropositive. The chain joins TRBV5-1 to TRBJ1-1; D unclear. The DNA of the CDR3 is TGCGCCAGCAGCTTGACCCCTCACCGGATGTCCCTCGGGGAGAACACTGAAGCTTTCTTT. It specifies CASSLTPHRMSLGENTEAFF. Filled out from reference TRBV5-1 and TRBJ1-1, the complete variable domain reads KAGVTQTPRYLIKTRGQQVTLSCSPISGHRSVSWYQQTPGQGLQFLFEYFSETQRNKGNFPGRFSGRQFSNSRSEMNVSTLELGDSALYLCASSLTPHRMSLGENTEAFFGQGTRLTVV.